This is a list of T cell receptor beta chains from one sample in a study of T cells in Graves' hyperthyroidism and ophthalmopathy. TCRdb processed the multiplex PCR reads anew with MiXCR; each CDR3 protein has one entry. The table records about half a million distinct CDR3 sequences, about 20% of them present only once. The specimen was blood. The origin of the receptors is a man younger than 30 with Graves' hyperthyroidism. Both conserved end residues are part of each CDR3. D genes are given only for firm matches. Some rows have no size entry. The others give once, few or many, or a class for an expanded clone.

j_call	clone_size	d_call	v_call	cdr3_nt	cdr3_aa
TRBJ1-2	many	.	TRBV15	TGTGCCACCAGCAGAGATAGGGCTGTCTATGGCTACACCTTC	CATSRDRAVYGYTF
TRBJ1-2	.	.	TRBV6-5	TGTGCCAGCCAGTTGGGGGCTAACTATGGCTACACCTTC	CASQLGANYGYTF
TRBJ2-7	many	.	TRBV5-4	TGTGCCAGCAGCCTTTCTGACGAGCAGTACTTC	CASSLSDEQYF
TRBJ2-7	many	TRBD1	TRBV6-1	TGTGCCAGCAGTGTAACGGGACAGGGCGGTTACGAGCAGTACTTC	CASSVTGQGGYEQYF
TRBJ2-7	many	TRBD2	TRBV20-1	TGCAGTGCTAGGACTAGCGGTCCTTACGAGCAGTACTTC	CSARTSGPYEQYF
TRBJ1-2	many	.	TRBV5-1	TGCGCCAGCAGCCCTGAGGTCCGGGCCGTCTATGGCTACACCTTC	CASSPEVRAVYGYTF
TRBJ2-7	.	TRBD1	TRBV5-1	TGCGCCAGCAGCCCGACAGGGTTCAACGAGCAGTACTTC	CASSPTGFNEQYF
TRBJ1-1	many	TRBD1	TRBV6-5	TGTGCCAGCAGTCTCGACAGGGTTCGAGCTTTCTTT	CASSLDRVRAFF
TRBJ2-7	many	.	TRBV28	TGTGCCAGCAGTACGCCTGGCAGGGGCTACGAGCAGTACTTC	CASSTPGRGYEQYF
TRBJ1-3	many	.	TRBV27	TGTGCCAGCAGTCGAACCGGGACAACCTCTGGAAACACCATATATTTT	CASSRTGTTSGNTIYF
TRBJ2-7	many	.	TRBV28	TGTGCCAGCAGTTACTCTACCTGGGACACGAGCTCCTACGAGCAGTACTTC	CASSYSTWDTSSYEQYF
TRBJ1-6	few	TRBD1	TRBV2	TGTGCCAGCAGCGAAAACGGGGGACAGGGAAGTCCGGGAGAAAAGTCACCCCTCCACTTT	CASSENGGQGSPGEKSPLHF
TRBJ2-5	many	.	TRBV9	TGTGCCAGCAGCGTAGGAAAAGGACAACTCCGCCAAGAGACCCAGTACTTC	CASSVGKGQLRQETQYF
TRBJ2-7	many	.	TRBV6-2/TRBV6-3	TGTGCCAGCAGTTCCGAGGTTTACGAGCAGTACTTC	CASSSEVYEQYF
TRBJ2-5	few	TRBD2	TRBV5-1	TGCGCCAGCAGCCGGGGGGGCTCTGAGACCCAGTACTTC	CASSRGGSETQYF
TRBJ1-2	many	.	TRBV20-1	TGCAGTGCTTCCCGAAGCCCCCTGAGGGGGTATGGCTACACCTTC	CSASRSPLRGYGYTF
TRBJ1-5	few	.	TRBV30	TGTGCCTGGAGGGAGAATTGGGGCAATCAGCCCCAGCATTTT	CAWRENWGNQPQHF
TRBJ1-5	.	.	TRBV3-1	TGTGCCAGCAGCCGGGCAGGGGTTCAGCCCCAGCATTTT	CASSRAGVQPQHF
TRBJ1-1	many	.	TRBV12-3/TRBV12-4	TGTGCCAGCAGTTTAGAGTGTAAGTTCATGAACACTGAAGCTTTCTTT	CASSLECKFMNTEAFF
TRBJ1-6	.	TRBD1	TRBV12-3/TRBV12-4	TGTGCCAGCACCGGACAGGGGAAAGTTTCGAATAATCCACCCCTCCACTTT	CASTGQGKVSNNPPLHF
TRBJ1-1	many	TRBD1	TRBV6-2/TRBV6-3	TGTGCCAGCAGTTACTCCACAGGGGGCCCCAAGACTGAAGCTTTCTTT	CASSYSTGGPKTEAFF
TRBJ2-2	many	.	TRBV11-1	TGTGCCAGCAGTTCTACCCCGGGGGGCGAGGACACCGGGGAGCTGTTTTTT	CASSSTPGGEDTGELFF
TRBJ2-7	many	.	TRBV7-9	TGTGCCAGCAGCCCCGCACTGAGCTCCTACGAGCAGTACTTC	CASSPALSSYEQYF
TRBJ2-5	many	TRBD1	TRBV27	TGTGCCAGCAGCTTTCAGGGACAGGGAGTCAAGACCCAGTACTTC	CASSFQGQGVKTQYF